Listed here are 18 T cell receptor beta chains from one sample, sequenced in a study of T cells in Graves' hyperthyroidism and ophthalmopathy. RNA transcripts served as the template for amplifying TCR beta CDR3 regions. The HTBI primer set drove a first-round RT-PCR of the TCR CDR3. One entry per CDR3 protein, called by TCRdb with MiXCR from the multiplex PCR reads. The data show 600,000 to 900,000 distinct CDR3 sequences, around 17% seen once. Input material: blood. The receptor source for this set is a man aged 18 to 30 with Graves' hyperthyroidism.

This clonotype was detected many times. The chain recombines TRBV2 with TRBJ1-1; the match to TRBD1 covers 7 bases. J lost 6 bases, V lost 6 bases, and 7 bases had no gene match. Germline V gene sequence: CDR1 SNHLY, CDR2 FYNNEI. CDR3 length equals 13 residues. CDR3: CASSGDRVAEAFF. The CDR3 region has the DNA TGTGCCAGCAGCGGTGACAGGGTGGCTGAAGCTTTCTTT.

In this sample, this clonotype turned up a few times. The V gene is TRBV7-9, the J gene TRBJ1-5; 9 positions agree with TRBD1. V trimming: 4 bases; J trimming: 7 bases; junction bases outside the gene matches: 5. Germline assignment: CDR1 SEHNR and CDR2 FQNEAQ (reference sequence). The CDR3 runs to 14 residues. The CDR3 here is CASSWGQGPQPQHF. The CDR3, as DNA: TGTGCCAGCAGCTGGGGACAGGGCCCACAGCCCCAGCATTTT.

The chain joins TRBV5-5 to TRBJ2-5; D unresolved. Trimming removed 5 bases at V and 0 bases at J, with 11 bases between. CDR1 and CDR2 (germline): SGHKS, YYEKEE (reference sequence). The CDR3 extends over 14 amino acids. CDR3: CASSKDLYQETQYF. In nucleotides, the CDR3 is TGTGCCAGCAGTAAAGACCTATACCAAGAGACCCAGTACTTC. The whole variable domain, filled in from reference TRBV5-5 and TRBJ2-5, reads DAGVTQSPTHLIKTRGQQVTLRCSPISGHKSVSWYQQVLGQGPQFIFQYYEKEERGRGNFPDRFSARQFPNYSSELNVNALLLGDSALYLCASSKDLYQETQYFGPGTRLLVL.

This clonotype was recorded many times. V is TRBV7-6 and J is TRBJ2-3; the match to TRBD1 covers 7 bases. Trimming removed 1 base from V and 4 bases from J; junction bases left unmatched: 8. Per germline, CDR1 SGHVS and CDR2 FNYEAQ. The CDR3 loop spans 16 amino acids. CDR3 amino acids: CASSLEGQRRSDTQYF. DNA for the CDR3: TGTGCCAGCAGCTTAGAGGGACAGAGGCGGTCAGATACGCAGTATTTT.

This clonotype was seen a handful of times. The chain employs TRBV6-1 and TRBJ2-7; tentatively, D is TRBD2 (5 bases). This CDR3 comprises 13 residues. Germline V gene data show CDR1 as MNHNS and CDR2 as SASEGT. With 4 bases removed from V and 3 bases from J, the gap between germline ends came to 10 bases. The CDR3 DNA reads TGTGCCAGCAGTGTCGGACTTTTCTACGAGCAGTACTTC. This gives the protein CASSVGLFYEQYF.

This clonotype appeared a few times. The rearrangement links TRBV6-1 to TRBJ2-1; D possibly matches TRBD1 or TRBD2 (5 bases each). The CDR3 totals 15 residues. CDR1 MNHNS and CDR2 SASEGT come from the germline V gene. The V end lost 7 bases, the J end lost 5 bases, and 18 bases lay between the germline ends. The chain's CDR3 is CASTTGASRNNEQFF. CDR3 DNA: TGTGCCAGCACCACCGGGGCCTCTAGGAACAATGAGCAGTTCTTC.

The CDR3 protein is CASNCSGRPSYEQYF. CDR3 DNA sequence: TGTGCCAGCAACTGTAGCGGGAGACCATCCTACGAGCAGTACTTC. The rearrangement joins TRBV6-4 to TRBJ2-7; 9 bases fit TRBD2. The trim removed 7 bases at V and 1 base at J, leaving 8 bases unmatched. Germline V gives CDR1 MRHNA, CDR2 SNTAGT. The CDR3 spans 15 residues.

This clonotype was seen many times. The rearrangement uses TRBV12-3 or TRBV12-4 and TRBJ2-5, with a tentative D call TRBD2 (5 bases). The CDR3 contains 15 residues. The germline V and J ends were trimmed by 4 bases and 5 bases, with 17 bases remaining between them. CDR3 DNA: TGTGCCAGCAGTTCCTATTCCGGGAAGCAGGAGACCCAGTACTTC. Its protein product is CASSSYSGKQETQYF.

This clonotype was detected only a few times. V and J are TRBV27 and TRBJ2-7; 10 bases map to TRBD2. Per the germline V gene, CDR1 is MNHEY and CDR2 is SMNVEV (reference sequence). CDR3 length: 16 residues. V was pared by 2 bases and J by 7 bases, with 11 bases of the junction left unmatched. The CDR3 protein is CASSLGPSGRGLEQYF. For the CDR3, the DNA is TGTGCCAGCAGTTTAGGGCCCAGCGGGAGGGGCCTTGAGCAGTACTTC.

There are many counts of this clonotype. The rearrangement uses TRBV7-2 and TRBJ1-2; no definite D call. This CDR3 spans 13 amino acids. CDR1 is SGHTA and CDR2 is FQGNSA in the germline V gene. V dropped 0 bases and J dropped 8 bases, with 10 bases sitting between them. The CDR3 bases are TGTGCCAGCAGCTTAGCACGGGCAGGAGGCTACACCTTC. Its protein product is CASSLARAGGYTF.

This clonotype occurred many times. The chain combines TRBV2 with TRBJ1-1; D gene ambiguous. From germline, CDR1 is SNHLY and CDR2 FYNNEI. This CDR3 spans 12 amino acids. V was cut by 6 bases and J by 4 bases, with 9 bases left in between. This chain's CDR3 is CASRRGVTEAFF. As DNA, the CDR3 is TGTGCCAGCAGACGTGGGGTCACTGAAGCTTTCTTT.

The chain links TRBV29-1 to TRBJ2-3; D ambiguous. The CDR3 consists of 13 residues. In germline, CDR1 is SQVTM, CDR2 ANQGSEA. Trimming removed 3 bases at V and 2 bases at J, with 9 bases between. The CDR3 region is CSVDSASTDTQYF. The CDR3 DNA follows: TGCAGCGTTGATTCGGCCTCCACAGATACGCAGTATTTT.

In this sample, this clonotype turned up a few times. The gene calls are TRBV19 and TRBJ1-1, with 8 bases aligning to TRBD1. Germline lookup yields CDR1 LNHDA and CDR2 SQIVND (reference sequence). This CDR3 is 15 amino acids long. Trimming cost V 3 bases and J 3 bases; bases outside gene matches: 6. CDR3 residues: CASSMGDRTHTEAFF. CDR3 nucleotides: TGTGCCAGTAGTATGGGGGACAGGACCCACACTGAAGCTTTCTTT.

The rearrangement uses TRBV24-1 and TRBJ2-1; 11 nucleotides align to TRBD1. The CDR3 is made up of 16 amino acids. Germline V gene lookup returns CDR1 KGHDR and CDR2 SFDVKD. Trimming cost V 7 bases and J 7 bases; bases outside gene matches: 11. The CDR3 sequence is CATSLPGTGGSNEQFF. The CDR3 DNA is TGTGCCACCAGCCTGCCCGGGACAGGGGGTTCTAATGAGCAGTTCTTC.

The genes are TRBV3-1 and TRBJ2-1, with TRBD2 matching 10 bases. The germline V gene has CDR1 LGHDT and CDR2 YNNKEL (reference sequence). The length of the CDR3 is 16 residues. J gave up 8 bases and V 4 bases, and 11 bases lay outside the gene matches. The CDR3 DNA sequence: TGTGCCAGCAGCCGGCTAGCGGGAGCCTCTGGTGATGAGCAGTTCTTC. Its protein is CASSRLAGASGDEQFF.

This clonotype was recorded many times. J is TRBJ2-7 and V is TRBV9; TRBD2 matches at 7 bases. The junction had 10 bases not matched to a gene; V was cut back by 4 bases and J by 3 bases. The CDR3 covers 15 residues. Germline V gene sequence: CDR1 SGDLS, CDR2 YYNGEE. DNA for the CDR3: TGTGCCAGCAGCCCCCGGGCCCAGCGGGGCTACGAGCAGTACTTC. It specifies CASSPRAQRGYEQYF. Based on the CDR3 plus reference TRBV9 and TRBJ2-7, the full variable domain is DSGVTQTPKHLITATGQRVTLRCSPRSGDLSVYWYQQSLDQGLQFLIQYYNGEERAKGNILERFSAQQFPDLHSELNLSSLELGDSALYFCASSPRAQRGYEQYFGPGTRLTVT.

J is TRBJ1-2 and V is TRBV20-1; D unclear. Germline V gives CDR1 DFQATT, CDR2 SNEGSKA (reference sequence). This CDR3 contains 13 residues. The V gene lost 0 bases and the J gene lost 8 bases, with 13 bases spanning the gap. CDR3 nucleotide sequence: TGCAGTGCTAGAGAGCCCCCTCTAATGGGCTACACCTTC. Translation: CSAREPPLMGYTF.

The J gene is TRBJ2-1, the V gene TRBV6-1; D perhaps matches TRBD2 (6 bases). The CDR3 runs 19 residues. Germline V gene data show CDR1 as MNHNS and CDR2 as SASEGT. The V end lost 8 bases, the J end lost 0 bases, and 26 bases lay between the germline ends. CDR3 sequence: CASSPITSIPTSSYNEQFF. The CDR3 coding sequence is TGTGCCAGCTCACCTATCACTAGCATCCCTACAAGCTCCTACAATGAGCAGTTCTTC.